Each of the 11 T cell receptor beta chains below was sequenced from the same sample in a study of T cell responses to AZD1222 COVID-19 vaccine. TCRdb keeps only in-frame clones here, not all; method: immunoSEQ multiplex PCR. The data contain 90,000 to 120,000 clones, about 89% of them seen just once; the ten biggest clones take up 5.5% to 8%. Here the sequenced sample was peripheral blood, taken on day 0 of AZD1222 vaccination. The origin of the receptors is an adult in good health.

J is TRBJ2-5 and V is TRBV19; 10 nucleotides match TRBD2. The CDR3 sequence is 16 residues long. The trim removed 1 base at V and 3 bases at J, leaving 5 bases unmatched. Germline CDR1 reads LNHDA; CDR2 reads SQIVND (reference sequence). Here the CDR3 DNA reads TGTGCCAGTAGTATAGGAAGTCTAGCGGGGGAAGAGACCCAGTACTTC. Protein product: CASSIGSLAGEETQYF.

The rearrangement joins TRBV27 to TRBJ2-7; maybe TRBD2 (6 bases). The V gene's germline CDR1 is MNHEY and CDR2 SMNVEV (reference sequence). Trimming shortened V by 5 bases and J by 7 bases, and 18 bases separated the two germline ends. The CDR3 runs 14 residues. The CDR3 spells CASSPRDWSSEQYF. CDR3 DNA: TGTGCCAGCAGTCCACGGGACTGGAGCTCTGAGCAGTACTTC.

The CDR3 here is CASSLSRGRGEKLFF. The CDR3 DNA is TGTGCCAGCAGTTTATCTAGGGGCCGGGGCGAAAAACTGTTTTTT. V gene TRBV27 combines with J gene TRBJ1-4, with D maybe TRBD1 (5 bases). Germline values: CDR1 MNHEY, CDR2 SMNVEV (reference sequence). The CDR3 consists of 15 residues. The germline V and J ends were trimmed by 0 bases and 8 bases, with 13 bases remaining between them.

The gene calls are TRBV19 and TRBJ2-1, with 9 bases matching TRBD1. CDR1 and CDR2 from the germline V gene are LNHDA and SQIVND (reference sequence). The CDR3 runs 15 residues. J lost 7 bases, V lost 6 bases, and 10 bases had no gene match. The CDR3 loop reads CASSPPDRGWNEQFF. CDR3 nucleotide sequence: TGTGCCAGTAGCCCTCCGGACAGGGGCTGGAATGAGCAGTTCTTC.

The V gene is TRBV5-5, the J gene TRBJ2-7; 9 bases are a match to TRBD2. This CDR3 comprises 17 residues. Trimming took 0 bases from V and 1 from J; bases not matched to a gene: 8. Germline CDR1 SGHKS, CDR2 YYEKEE (reference sequence). The CDR3 region is CASSLASSGISSYEQYF. Here the CDR3 DNA reads TGTGCCAGCAGCTTGGCCTCTAGCGGGATCTCTTCCTACGAGCAGTACTTC.

The rearrangement links TRBV28 to TRBJ1-2; D is undetermined. The length of the CDR3 is 13 residues. Trimming stripped 3 bases from V and 0 bases from J, with 5 bases between. Per the germline V gene, CDR1 is MDHEN and CDR2 is SYDVKM. The CDR3 nucleotides read TGTGCCAGCAGTTTCGGCCCTAACTATGGCTACACCTTC. Amino acids: CASSFGPNYGYTF.

This chain uses TRBV19 with TRBJ1-2; 7 bases agree with TRBD1. This CDR3 is built from 13 residues. V shed 6 bases and J 3 bases; nucleotides not matched to a gene: 4. Per the germline V gene, CDR1 is LNHDA and CDR2 is SQIVND (reference sequence). The CDR3 sequence is CASRDRDHYGYTF. Here the CDR3 DNA reads TGTGCCAGTAGAGACAGGGATCACTATGGCTACACCTTC. Looking up the rest from reference TRBV19 and TRBJ1-2 gives the full variable domain: DGGITQSPKYLFRKEGQNVTLSCEQNLNHDAMYWYRQDPGQGLRLIYYSQIVNDFQKGDIAEGYSVSREKKESFPLTVTSAQKNPTAFYLCASRDRDHYGYTFGSGTRLTVV.

This clone appeared once. This chain links TRBV24-1 with TRBJ1-4; D unclear. This CDR3 is built from 12 residues. V was trimmed by 2 bases and J by 6 bases, leaving 3 bases between them. CDR1 and CDR2 (germline): KGHDR, SFDVKD. The CDR3 bases are TGTGCCACCAGTGATTGGGATGAAAAACTGTTTTTT. This gives the protein CATSDWDEKLFF.

This clone was counted once. V usage is TRBV28 and J usage is TRBJ2-2, with D possibly TRBD2 on 6 matching bases. V shed 2 bases and J shed 5 bases, with 12 bases lying between them. Germline V gene sequence: CDR1 MDHEN, CDR2 SYDVKM. The CDR3 spans 15 residues. The CDR3 coding sequence is TGTGCCAGCAGTTTAGCTAGCGCCGGAACCGGGGAGCTGTTTTTT. Translating it yields CASSLASAGTGELFF.

The rearrangement joins TRBV19 to TRBJ1-1; no clear D. The V and J ends lost 5 bases and 3 bases respectively, with 13 bases between them. CDR1 and CDR2 from the germline V gene are LNHDA and SQIVND (reference sequence). CDR3 length equals 14 residues. The CDR3 loop is CASSLGGRDTEAFF. As DNA, the CDR3 is TGTGCCAGTAGTCTCGGTGGACGAGACACTGAAGCTTTCTTT. Complete variable domain (other parts from reference TRBV19 and TRBJ1-1): DGGITQSPKYLFRKEGQNVTLSCEQNLNHDAMYWYRQDPGQGLRLIYYSQIVNDFQKGDIAEGYSVSREKKESFPLTVTSAQKNPTAFYLCASSLGGRDTEAFFGQGTRLTVV.

The chain carries TRBV18 and TRBJ1-6, with D maybe TRBD1 (5 bases). This CDR3 contains 15 residues. V was clipped by 5 bases and J by 5 bases, with 13 bases between them. The germline gives CDR1 KGHSH, CDR2 LQKENI. The CDR3 sequence: CASSSRTTNNSPLHF. In DNA, the CDR3 is TGTGCCAGCTCATCCCGGACAACGAATAATTCACCCCTCCACTTT.